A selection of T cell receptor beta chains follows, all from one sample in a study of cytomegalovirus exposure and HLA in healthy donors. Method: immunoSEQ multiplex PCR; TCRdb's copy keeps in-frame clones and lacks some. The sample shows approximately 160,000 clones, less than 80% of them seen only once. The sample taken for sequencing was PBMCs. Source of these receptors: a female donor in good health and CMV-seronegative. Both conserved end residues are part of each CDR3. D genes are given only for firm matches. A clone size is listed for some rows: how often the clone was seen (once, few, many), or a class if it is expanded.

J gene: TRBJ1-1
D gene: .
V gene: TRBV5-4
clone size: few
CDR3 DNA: TGTGCCAGCACCAACCCGGGGGGATCGACTGAAGCTTTCTTT
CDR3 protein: CASTNPGGSTEAFF

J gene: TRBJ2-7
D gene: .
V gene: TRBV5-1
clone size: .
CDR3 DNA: TGCGCCAGCAGCTTGTATACAGGCTACGAGCAGTACTTC
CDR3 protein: CASSLYTGYEQYF

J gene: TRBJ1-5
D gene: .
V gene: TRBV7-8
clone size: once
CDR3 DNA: TGTGCCAGCAGCTTAGGACTAAATCAGCCCCAGCATTTT
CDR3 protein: CASSLGLNQPQHF

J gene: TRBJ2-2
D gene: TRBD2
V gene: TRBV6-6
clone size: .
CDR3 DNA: TGTGCCAGCAGTTTAGCGGGAGGGGCCACCGGGGAGCTGTTTTTT
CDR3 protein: CASSLAGGATGELFF

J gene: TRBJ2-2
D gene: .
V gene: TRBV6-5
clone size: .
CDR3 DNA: TGTGCCAGCAGTTACGTAAGGAGGGGGGAGCTGTTTTTT
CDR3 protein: CASSYVRRGELFF

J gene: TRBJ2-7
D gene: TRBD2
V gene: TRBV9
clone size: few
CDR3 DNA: TGTGCCAGCAGCGTAGGTAGCGGGAGCCGGTACGAGCAGTACTTC
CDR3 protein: CASSVGSGSRYEQYF

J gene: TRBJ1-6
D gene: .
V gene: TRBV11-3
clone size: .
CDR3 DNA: TGTGCCAGCAGCGATGGGACTTTTAATTCACCCCTCCACTTT
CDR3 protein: CASSDGTFNSPLHF

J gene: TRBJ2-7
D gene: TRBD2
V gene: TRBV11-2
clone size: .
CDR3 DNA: TGTGCCAGCAGCTGGGAGCGGGAGGGCCCCCTCGAGCAGTACTTC
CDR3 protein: CASSWEREGPLEQYF

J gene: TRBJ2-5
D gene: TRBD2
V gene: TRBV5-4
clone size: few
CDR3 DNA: TGTGCCAGCAGCTCGGGGGGGCCAGGCGCGGAGACCCAGTACTTC
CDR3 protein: CASSSGGPGAETQYF

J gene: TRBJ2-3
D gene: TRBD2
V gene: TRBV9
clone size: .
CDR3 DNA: TGTGCCAGCAGCGTCGGTAGCGGGAGAAATACGCAGTATTTT
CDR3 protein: CASSVGSGRNTQYF

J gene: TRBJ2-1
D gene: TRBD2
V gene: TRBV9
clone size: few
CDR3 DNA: TGTGCCAGCAGCTCAGCGGGAGGGCCAGGCGATGAGCAGTTCTTC
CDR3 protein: CASSSAGGPGDEQFF

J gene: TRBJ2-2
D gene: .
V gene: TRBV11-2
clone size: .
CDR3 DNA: TGTGCCAGCAGCTTAGCAGGGGCTAGCGGAAACACCGGGGAGCTGTTTTTT
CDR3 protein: CASSLAGASGNTGELFF

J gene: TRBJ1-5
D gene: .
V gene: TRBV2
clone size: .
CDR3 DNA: TGTGCCAGCAACAGGGTTGGCAATCAGCCCCAGCATTTT
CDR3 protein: CASNRVGNQPQHF

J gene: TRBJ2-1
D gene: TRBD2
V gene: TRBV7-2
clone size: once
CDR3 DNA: TGTGCCAGCAGCTTAGGGCGGGGGGGCGGTTATGAGCAGTTCTTC
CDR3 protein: CASSLGRGGGYEQFF

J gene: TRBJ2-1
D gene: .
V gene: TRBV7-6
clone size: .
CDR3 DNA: TGTGCCAGCAGCTTAGGCGGAGACACTAGCTCCACCTCCAATGAGCAGTTCTTC
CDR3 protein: CASSLGGDTSSTSNEQFF

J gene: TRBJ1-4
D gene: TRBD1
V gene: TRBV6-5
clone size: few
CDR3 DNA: TGTGCCAGCAGTTACGCTACAGGGGGGAGAGAAAAACTGTTTTTT
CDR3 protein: CASSYATGGREKLFF

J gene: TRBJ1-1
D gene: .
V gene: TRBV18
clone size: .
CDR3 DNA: TGTGCCAGCTCACCAGGGGGACAATCTGAAGCTTTCTTT
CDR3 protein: CASSPGGQSEAFF

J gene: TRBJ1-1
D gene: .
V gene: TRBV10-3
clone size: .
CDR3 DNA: TGTGCCATCAGTCCACAGGGTCCGGGCACTGAAGCTTTCTTT
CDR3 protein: CAISPQGPGTEAFF

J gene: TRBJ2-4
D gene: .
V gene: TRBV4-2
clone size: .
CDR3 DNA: TGTGCCAGCAGCCAAGATCTCGAGGGAATCGGCGGGCACTTC
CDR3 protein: CASSQDLEGIGGHF

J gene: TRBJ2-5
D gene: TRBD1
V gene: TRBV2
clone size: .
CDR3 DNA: TGTGCCAGCTTCGCGGGACAGGGGGACGAGCTCTTCCAGACCCAGTACTTC
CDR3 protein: CASFAGQGDELFQTQYF

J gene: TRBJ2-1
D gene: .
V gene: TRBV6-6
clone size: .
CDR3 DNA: TGTGCCAGCAGAAGAGGCGAAAATGAGCAGTTCTTC
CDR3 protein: CASRRGENEQFF

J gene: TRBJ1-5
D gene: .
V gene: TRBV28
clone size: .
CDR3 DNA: TGTGCCAGCAGGGCTAGCAATCAGCCCCAGCATTTT
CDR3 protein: CASRASNQPQHF

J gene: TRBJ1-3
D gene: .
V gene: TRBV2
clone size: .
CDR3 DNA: TGTGCCAGCAGTGTTTCACAGCTGAGCTCTGGAAACACCATATATTTT
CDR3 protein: CASSVSQLSSGNTIYF

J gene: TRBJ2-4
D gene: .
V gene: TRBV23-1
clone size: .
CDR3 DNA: TGCGCCAGCAGTCAAAAGGGTAAGGGGAACAGTCAGTACTTC
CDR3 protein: CASSQKGKGNSQYF

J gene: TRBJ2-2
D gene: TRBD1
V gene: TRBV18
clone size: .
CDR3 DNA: TGTGCCAGCTCACGAGGACAGGGCGGGAACACCGGGGAGCTGTTTTTT
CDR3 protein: CASSRGQGGNTGELFF

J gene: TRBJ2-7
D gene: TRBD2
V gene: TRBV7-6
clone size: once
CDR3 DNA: TGTGCCAGCAGCTCGCCTTGGCGGGGGGACGAGCAGTACTTC
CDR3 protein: CASSSPWRGDEQYF

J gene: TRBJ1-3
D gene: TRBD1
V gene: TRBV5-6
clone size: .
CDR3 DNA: TGTGCCAGCAGCTTTAACCCGGGACAGGTCGAATACACCATATATTTT
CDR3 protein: CASSFNPGQVEYTIYF

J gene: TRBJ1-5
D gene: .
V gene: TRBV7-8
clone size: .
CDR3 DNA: TGTGCCAGCAGCCTTAATCTCGTAGGACAGTTCAATCAGCCCCAGCATTTT
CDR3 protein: CASSLNLVGQFNQPQHF

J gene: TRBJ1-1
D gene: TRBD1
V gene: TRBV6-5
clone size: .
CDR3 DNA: TGTGCCAGCAGTTACCCTGGGACAGGTGAAGCTTTCTTT
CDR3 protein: CASSYPGTGEAFF

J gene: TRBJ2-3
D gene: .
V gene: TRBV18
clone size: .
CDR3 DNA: TGTGCCAGCTCACCATTGACAGGGAGGACAGATACGCAGTATTTT
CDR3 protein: CASSPLTGRTDTQYF

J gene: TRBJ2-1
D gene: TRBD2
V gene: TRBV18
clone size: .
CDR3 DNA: TGTGCCAGCCATAGCGGGAGGGCCATAAATGAGCAGTTCTTC
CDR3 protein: CASHSGRAINEQFF

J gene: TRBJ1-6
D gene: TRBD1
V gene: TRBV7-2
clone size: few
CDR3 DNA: TGTGCCAGCAGCTCGACAGGGCAAAATTCACCCCTCCACTTT
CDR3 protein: CASSSTGQNSPLHF

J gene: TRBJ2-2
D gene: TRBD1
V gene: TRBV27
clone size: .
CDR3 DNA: TGTGCCAGCAGTAGACAGGGGGCCGGGGAGCTGTTTTTT
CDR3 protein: CASSRQGAGELFF

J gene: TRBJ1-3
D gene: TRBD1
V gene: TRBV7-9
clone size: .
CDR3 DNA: TGTGCCAGCAGCTTAACGTCGACAGGGGGAAACACCATATATTTT
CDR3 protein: CASSLTSTGGNTIYF

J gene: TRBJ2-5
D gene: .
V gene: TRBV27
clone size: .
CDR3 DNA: TGTGCCAGCAGTTTAGTCACGGGAGCAGAGACCCAGTACTTC
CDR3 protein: CASSLVTGAETQYF

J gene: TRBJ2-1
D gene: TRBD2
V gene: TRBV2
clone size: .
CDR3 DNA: TGTGCCAGGTCCGAGCGGGAGGGCTTCGGCAATGAGCAGTTCTTC
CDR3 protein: CARSEREGFGNEQFF

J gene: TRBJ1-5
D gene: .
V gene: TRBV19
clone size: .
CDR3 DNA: TGTGCCAGTACTCCAGGGTCCAATCATCAGCCCCAGCATTTT
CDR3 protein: CASTPGSNHQPQHF

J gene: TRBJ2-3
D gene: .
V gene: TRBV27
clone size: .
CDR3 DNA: TGTGCCAGCAAAGGACTCAGCACAGATACGCAGTATTTT
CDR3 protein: CASKGLSTDTQYF

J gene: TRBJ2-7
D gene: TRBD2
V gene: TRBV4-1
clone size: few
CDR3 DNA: TGCGCCAGCAGCCGGAGTAGCGGGGGGGTTAGTTACGAGCAGTACTTC
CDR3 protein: CASSRSSGGVSYEQYF

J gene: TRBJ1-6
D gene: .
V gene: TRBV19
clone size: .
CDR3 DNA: TGTGCCAGTAGTCCGCAGGACAGTTATAATTCACCCCTCCACTTT
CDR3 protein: CASSPQDSYNSPLHF

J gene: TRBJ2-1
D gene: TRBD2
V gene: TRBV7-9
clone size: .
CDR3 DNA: TGTGCCAGCAGCTGGGGGGGGGTCGGTGAGCAGTTCTTC
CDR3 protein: CASSWGGVGEQFF